Sequencing of this T cell receptor beta chain was carried out in a study of OX40 agonist ivuxolimab in advanced cancers. A remark on this clone: The antigen is undetermined.

TCRdb's copy holds only in-frame clones and misses some; the assay was immunoSEQ multiplex PCR. The repertoire has some 100,000 clones, 89% of them found once; the top ten carry around 0.16%. Germline V gene sequence: CDR1 MDHEN, CDR2 SYDVKM. This CDR3 has 15 amino acids. V was trimmed by 3 bases and J by 7 bases, leaving 19 bases between them. Findings and caveats of the study: Expanded peripheral T-cell antigen specificity went undetermined.

Sequencing was performed on CD4+ or CD8+ T cells sorted from blood, taken in a trial of the OX40 agonist ivuxolimab. The receptor was derived from an adult with an advanced solid tumor such as melanoma, head and neck, liver or kidney cancer. The chain carries TRBV28 and TRBJ2-7; D possibly corresponds to TRBD2 (6 bases). Here the CDR3 reads CASSLEAGLRGEQYF. CDR3 nucleotide sequence: TGTGCCAGCAGTTTGGAAGCGGGCCTCCGGGGAGAGCAGTACTTC.